These 12 T cell receptor beta chains originate from one sample sequenced in a study of blood T cell repertoires in COVID-19 (TCRdb year 2020). The library came from the immunoSEQ multiplex PCR assay. What TCRdb holds here is the immuneACCESS table cut down to in-frame rearrangements. Part of the clones is not present; checked against another copy, under half of the missing clones reflect an unresolved V gene, and the others are unexplained. Counted in this sample were about 200,000 clones; about 85% of them appeared once. The ten largest make up around 6% of the sample. Sequenced input: peripheral blood. The receptors come from a woman in her 40s with COVID-19, enrolled during active disease.

The sample holds one count of this clone. The chain employs TRBV11-2 and TRBJ2-5; 9 bases fit TRBD2. V was pared by 5 bases and J by 6 bases, with 4 bases of the junction left unmatched. The CDR3 totals 13 residues. Germline V CDR1 and CDR2: SGHAT, FQNNGV. The CDR3 bases are TGTGCCAGCAGCATTAGCGGGAGCCAGACCCAGTACTTC. It codes for CASSISGSQTQYF.

This clone came up a few times. The chain has TRBV21-1 and TRBJ2-7; TRBD2 is the table's D call and was not checked against the DNA. TRBV21-1 is an annotated pseudogene. This CDR3 has 14 residues. The CDR3 protein is CASSKGLSSYEQYF. The CDR3 region has the DNA TGTGCCAGCAGCAAAGGTCTAAGCTCCTACGAGCAGTACTTC.

The table lists this clone with a few counts. This sequence joins TRBV14 and TRBJ2-3; 11 bases fit TRBD2. This CDR3 spans 22 amino acids. The V gene's germline CDR1 is SGHDN and CDR2 FVKESK. V was pared by 5 bases and J by 1 base, with 23 bases of the junction left unmatched. The CDR3 loop is CASSSKGLAVRGVFPGTDTQYF. The CDR3 nucleotides read TGTGCCAGCAGCTCTAAGGGACTAGCGGTTCGTGGGGTCTTCCCGGGCACAGATACGCAGTATTTT.

The chain couples TRBV5-5 to TRBJ2-1; D is perhaps TRBD1 (5 bases). The CDR3 spans 14 residues. Deletions cut 1 base from V and 3 bases from J, with 8 bases between. Germline CDR1 and CDR2: SGHKS and YYEKEE (reference sequence). The CDR3 reads CASSLQGYYNEQFF. CDR3 sequence (DNA): TGTGCCAGCAGCTTGCAGGGCTACTACAATGAGCAGTTCTTC.

The rearrangement links TRBV2 to TRBJ1-4; 7 bases match TRBD1. Germline V gene sequence: CDR1 SNHLY, CDR2 FYNNEI. This CDR3 comprises 16 residues. J was trimmed by 4 bases and V by 3 bases; bases with no gene match: 8. The CDR3 bases are TGTGCCAGCAGTGACCTAGGGACAGCAAATAATGAAAAACTGTTTTTT. Its translation: CASSDLGTANNEKLFF.

The chain recombines TRBV3-1 (or the pseudogene TRBV3-2) with TRBJ1-3; D not resolved. Germline V gives CDR1 LGHDT, CDR2 YNNKEL (reference sequence). There are 13 residues in the CDR3. The germline V and J ends were trimmed by 2 bases and 8 bases, with 10 bases remaining between them. CDR3 DNA: TGTGCCAGCAGCCAAAACAGCGGGGACACCATATATTTT. Its protein is CASSQNSGDTIYF.

This chain connects TRBV27 to TRBJ2-7; 7 bases align to TRBD1. The CDR3 spans 14 residues. The V and J ends lost 5 bases and 1 base, in that order; junction bases with no gene match: 5. Germline loops: CDR1 MNHEY, CDR2 SMNVEV (reference sequence). The CDR3 here is CASSKQGQSYEQYF. The CDR3 nucleotides read TGTGCCAGCAGTAAACAGGGGCAATCCTACGAGCAGTACTTC.

J is TRBJ2-1 and V is TRBV12-3 or TRBV12-4; unclear D gene. V was shortened by 1 base and J by 8 bases, with 6 bases between the two germline ends. The CDR3 totals 12 residues. CDR3 amino acids: CASSLGVHEQFF. For the CDR3, the DNA is TGTGCCAGCAGTTTAGGAGTCCATGAGCAGTTCTTC.

This clone was detected only a few times. V usage is TRBV6-1 and J usage is TRBJ2-7, with 10 bases that match TRBD2. Germline loops: CDR1 MNHNS, CDR2 SASEGT. The CDR3 runs to 18 residues. After removal of 1 base from V and 4 bases from J, the junction contained 13 bases not matched to a gene. The CDR3 nucleotides are TGTGCCAGCAGTGAAGAGGCTAGCGGGAGAATTGGGATATACGAGCAGTACTTC. Amino acid sequence: CASSEEASGRIGIYEQYF.

J is TRBJ1-3 and V is TRBV30; D unclear. This CDR3 has 10 amino acids. With 5 bases removed from V and 6 bases from J, the gap between germline ends came to 5 bases. Germline V gene data show CDR1 as GTSNPN and CDR2 as SVGIG (reference sequence). In DNA, the CDR3 is TGTGCCTGGTTTCAAAACACCATATATTTT. It codes for CAWFQNTIYF.

The rearrangement uses TRBV7-2 and TRBJ1-2, with 7 nucleotides matching TRBD1. V lost 2 bases, J lost 6 bases, and 15 bases stayed unmatched. The CDR3 is 17 residues long. Germline lookup yields CDR1 SGHTA and CDR2 FQGNSA. This chain's CDR3 is CASSLPRQGRFHHGYTF. CDR3 nucleotides: TGTGCCAGCAGCTTACCTAGACAGGGCCGATTTCACCATGGCTACACCTTC.

This clone was seen a single time. The chain is built from TRBV27 and TRBJ2-1, with D perhaps matching TRBD2 (5 bases). CDR1 and CDR2 (germline): MNHEY, SMNVEV (reference sequence). The V gene lost 6 bases and the J gene lost 0 bases, with 12 bases spanning the gap. The CDR3 sequence is 15 residues long. The CDR3 DNA reads TGTGCCAGCAGCAAACTAGTGGGCTCCTACAATGAGCAGTTCTTC. It specifies CASSKLVGSYNEQFF.